This T cell receptor (beta chain) was sequenced for a study of blood T cell repertoires in COVID-19 (dated by TCRdb to about 2020). For the wider study: Samples covering the acute and convalescent phases of COVID-19 were provided by collaborators in the United States, Italy and Spain. The material from the prospective study consisted of cDNA or gDNA derived from T cells, B-cell-depleted T cells, or PBMCs. Deeply sampled blood TCRbeta repertoires from subjects exposed to, actively infected with, or recovered from COVID-19 were included in the dataset. The repertoires were made available in a free public database intended to serve as a resource for research on the immune response to SARS-CoV-2. The samples were drawn from two sources: the first 160 participants of the ongoing ImmuneRACE study, and 950 to 1,500 subjects contributed by 6 global collaborators. A de-identified subject ID, COVID-19 status, age in years and sex were almost always included in the sample metadata. HLA class I and class II types, where available, came from metadata supplied by the sample provider rather than from assay-based typing.

TCRbeta CDR3 regions were amplified from genomic DNA using the immunoSEQ Assay, a bias-controlled multiplex PCR. The study's own analysis went as follows. The number of nucleated cells in each sample was estimated from the amplification of reference gene primers within the assay. To quantify the absolute abundance of each unique TCRbeta CDR3 rearrangement, sequence reads were collapsed and filtered. For each sample, productive Simpson clonality was calculated by taking the square root of Simpson's diversity index across productive rearrangements. TCRdb re-hosts the immuneACCESS table, in-frame sequences only. Its copies lack some clones; in the studies checked, an unresolved V gene accounts for under half of them, and the cause for the rest is not known. V and J calls and clone size are given by that table; D and trimming were obtained from the DNA. This sample has over 75,000 clones in its table, and roughly 89% of those were observed once. 4.2% of the sample is taken by the ten largest.

One collaborating source in Seattle enrolled patients during active infection and followed them longitudinally through the course of disease. Collaborating institutions collected whole blood in K2EDTA tubes following their own protocols. For TCRbeta analysis, collaborators shipped samples as frozen whole blood, isolated PBMCs, or DNA extracted from either of those sample types. General findings and caveats noted by the study authors: The quantity of clinical and demographic metadata differed by source and by participant and was supplied without curation.

This clone was observed once. Its target antigen remains unknown. No per-base quality is available; no much larger clone lies one base away. V is pruned by 1 base and J by 1 base, leaving 7 bases of the junction without a gene match. Its CDR3 holds 16 amino acids, cysteine through phenylalanine. Kept here is only the CDR3 DNA, which spans 48 bases and is read in frame from base 1. CDR1 and CDR2, per the germline V gene, are KGHSH and LQKENI. This clonotype was sampled from a human donor with COVID-19, enrolled during active disease. The donor label of this sample is uncertain. The source material was peripheral blood. The V and J genes are TRBV18 and TRBJ2-7, and TRBD1 aligns with 7 junction nucleotides. CDR3 sequence: CASSPLRGLPSYEQYF. Here is the DNA: TGTGCCAGCTCACCACTCAGGGGGTTACCATCCTACGAGCAGTACTTC.